The 22 T cell receptor beta chains given below trace back to one sample, sequenced in a study of blood T cell repertoires in COVID-19 (TCRdb year 2020). The library relied on the immunoSEQ multiplex PCR assay. TCRdb mirrors the immuneACCESS table, restricted to in-frame sequences. Some clones are absent from its copies; in checked studies, under half trace to an unresolved V gene, and the reason for the others is unknown. The sample data list about 200,000 clones, and under 90% of these were observed just once. Roughly 6% of the sample comes from the top ten. Sample: peripheral blood. All receptors come from a man aged 55 to 70 who had recovered from COVID-19.

This chain connects TRBV7-2 to TRBJ1-2; tentative D call: TRBD1 (5 bases). Germline-derived CDR1 and CDR2 are SGHTA and FQGNSA. V lost 1 base and J 8 bases, leaving 11 bases between the germline ends. The CDR3 length is 13 residues. The CDR3 spells CASSLEGPMGYTF. CDR3 nucleotide sequence: TGTGCCAGCAGCTTAGAGGGGCCCATGGGCTACACCTTC. Full variable domain (rest looked up from reference TRBV7-2 and TRBJ1-2): GAGVSQSPSNKVTEKGKDVELRCDPISGHTALYWYRQSLGQGLEFLIYFQGNSAPDKSGLPSDRFSAERTGGSVSTLTIQRTQQEDSAVYLCASSLEGPMGYTFGSGTRLTVV.

The chain recombines TRBV5-6 with TRBJ2-2, with 9 bases identical to TRBD1. This CDR3 has 13 residues. Trimming cost V 3 bases and J 7 bases; bases outside gene matches: 1. Germline CDR1 is SGHDT and CDR2 is YYEEEE. CDR3 in amino acids: CASSSGQGGELFF. DNA for the CDR3: TGTGCCAGCAGCTCGGGACAGGGCGGGGAGCTGTTTTTT.

This sequence joins TRBV7-3 and TRBJ2-1; 7 positions match TRBD2. J gave up 7 bases and V 5 bases, and 11 bases lay outside the gene matches. The V gene's germline CDR1 is SGHTA and CDR2 FQGTGA. The CDR3 is 15 residues long. The DNA of the CDR3 is TGTGCCAGCAGCCCCGGTGGAGGGAGGGGAAATGAGCAGTTCTTC. Residues: CASSPGGGRGNEQFF.

The rearrangement uses TRBV9 and TRBJ2-2; 7 nucleotides match TRBD2. V lost 3 bases to trimming and J lost 2 bases; unmatched junction nucleotides: 4. The CDR3 consists of 15 residues. Germline CDR1 SGDLS, CDR2 YYNGEE. The CDR3 region has the DNA TGTGCCAGCAGCGGCCTAGCGGCTAACACCGGGGAGCTGTTTTTT. Translated: CASSGLAANTGELFF.

This chain joins TRBV5-1 and TRBJ2-7; D is undetermined. CDR1 SGHRS and CDR2 YFSETQ come from the germline V gene. V lost 4 bases, J lost 2 bases, and 10 bases lay in between. This CDR3 has 13 residues. The CDR3 nucleotides are TGCGCCAGCAGCCCAACCGGTCCCTACGAGCAGTACTTC. It is translated as CASSPTGPYEQYF.

A few counts support this clone. J is TRBJ2-1 and V is TRBV27, with 13 bases identical to TRBD2. The CDR3 loop spans 14 amino acids. Germline V CDR1 and CDR2: MNHEY, SMNVEV (reference sequence). The J segment lost 6 bases and the V segment lost 6 bases, leaving 2 bases of the junction unmatched. As DNA, the CDR3 is TGTGCCAGCAGCCGGACTAGCGGGGGCAATGAGCAGTTCTTC. Protein: CASSRTSGGNEQFF.

J is TRBJ2-1 and V is TRBV10-3, with 7 bases that match TRBD1. Germline values: CDR1 ENHRY, CDR2 SYGVKD. The V segment lost 3 bases and the J segment 2 bases; nucleotides outside the gene matches: 1. The CDR3 is made up of 14 amino acids. In DNA, the CDR3 is TGTGCCATCAGTGAACAGGGGACCTACAATGAGCAGTTCTTC. Translation gives CAISEQGTYNEQFF.

The V and J genes are TRBV12-5 and TRBJ1-1; D gene uncertain. This CDR3 contains 14 residues. Germline V gene lookup returns CDR1 LGHNT and CDR2 FRNRAP. Trimming left V 6 bases short and J 7 bases short, with 18 bases between. The CDR3 reads CASGADVEAVEAFF. DNA for the CDR3: TGTGCTAGTGGGGCCGACGTCGAGGCCGTTGAAGCTTTCTTT.

The rearrangement uses TRBV27 and TRBJ1-2; TRBD1 matches at 9 bases. V dropped 6 bases and J dropped 2; count of bases not matched to a gene: 4. The germline gives CDR1 MNHEY, CDR2 SMNVEV (reference sequence). This CDR3 has 14 residues. The CDR3 region is CASRMTGGNYGYTF. The DNA for the CDR3 is TGTGCCAGCAGGATGACAGGGGGGAACTATGGCTACACCTTC.

The chain uses TRBV19 and TRBJ1-2; no reliable D call. The V gene lost 3 bases and the J gene lost 8 bases, with 13 bases spanning the gap. Per the germline V gene, CDR1 is LNHDA and CDR2 is SQIVND (reference sequence). This CDR3 region has 13 residues. CDR3 in DNA: TGTGCCAGTAGTATGGAGGCTCTTCGGGGCTACACCTTC. This translates into CASSMEALRGYTF.

The rearrangement links TRBV3-1 (or the pseudogene TRBV3-2) to TRBJ1-5, with a tentative D call TRBD1 (5 bases). The V and J ends lost 0 bases and 6 bases respectively, with 12 bases between them. CDR1 is LGHDT, CDR2 YNNKEL, per germline (reference sequence). The CDR3 has 15 residues. CDR3 nucleotide sequence: TGTGCCAGCAGCCAAGACCCAGGGATGGCTCAGCCCCAGCATTTT. It yields the protein CASSQDPGMAQPQHF.

This chain uses TRBV24-1 with TRBJ1-4; D remains unclear. This CDR3 has 13 residues. Germline lookup yields CDR1 KGHDR and CDR2 SFDVKD. Trimming removed 4 bases at V and 5 bases at J, with 7 bases between. CDR3 region: CATSESGNEKLFF. DNA for the CDR3: TGTGCCACCAGTGAGTCGGGGAATGAAAAACTGTTTTTT.

This sequence joins TRBV5-1 and TRBJ2-2; 8 bases are shared with TRBD2. Germline CDR1 is SGHRS and CDR2 is YFSETQ. There are 16 residues in the CDR3. Trimming took 0 bases from V and 7 from J; bases not matched to a gene: 8. CDR3 region: CASSLEAGVVGGELFF. DNA of the CDR3: TGCGCCAGCAGCTTGGAAGCGGGGGTCGTAGGCGGGGAGCTGTTTTTT.

The sample holds one count of this clone. This chain links TRBV18 with TRBJ2-7; a possible D gene is TRBD2 (5 bases). The CDR3 has 15 residues. Trimming shortened V by 0 bases and J by 6 bases, and 15 bases separated the two germline ends. Germline lookup yields CDR1 KGHSH and CDR2 LQKENI. CDR3 loop: CASSPPGGPGSEQYF. CDR3 coding DNA: TGTGCCAGCTCACCACCGGGCGGGCCTGGGAGCGAGCAGTACTTC.

This chain links TRBV28 with TRBJ1-5; 7 nucleotides line up with TRBD1. Per germline, CDR1 MDHEN and CDR2 SYDVKM. The CDR3 has 15 amino acids. The V and J ends lost 6 bases and 5 bases, in that order; junction bases with no gene match: 10. The CDR3 region is CASSLTGRFHQPQHF. In DNA, the CDR3 is TGTGCCAGCAGCTTGACAGGGCGTTTCCATCAGCCCCAGCATTTT. Drawing the rest from reference TRBV28 and TRBJ1-5, the complete variable domain is DVKVTQSSRYLVKRTGEKVFLECVQDMDHENMFWYRQDPGLGLRLIYFSYDVKMKEKGDIPEGYSVSREKKERFSLILESASTNQTSMYLCASSLTGRFHQPQHFGDGTRLSIL.

This chain uses TRBV11-3 with TRBJ1-1, with 7 bases identical to TRBD1. In germline, CDR1 is SGHNT, CDR2 YENEEA. The CDR3 spans 15 residues. V shed 2 bases, J shed 1 base, and the junction held 4 bases outside the gene matches. The CDR3 loop reads CASSLSGGPNTEAFF. The CDR3 coding sequence is TGTGCCAGCAGCTTATCAGGGGGGCCGAACACTGAAGCTTTCTTT. The full variable domain, its missing parts supplied by reference TRBV11-3 and TRBJ1-1, is EAGVVQSPRYKIIEKKQPVAFWCNPISGHNTLYWYLQNLGQGPELLIRYENEEAVDDSQLPKDRFSAERLKGVDSTLKIQPAELGDSAVYLCASSLSGGPNTEAFFGQGTRLTVV.

The genes are TRBV2 and TRBJ1-1; 7 positions match TRBD1. Germline loops: CDR1 SNHLY, CDR2 FYNNEI. CDR3 length equals 14 residues. V shed 9 bases, J shed 3 bases, and the junction held 10 bases outside the gene matches. The CDR3 nucleotides are TGTGCCAGAATCAGGGACAGAAGAGACACTGAAGCTTTCTTT. This sequence encodes CARIRDRRDTEAFF.

V and J are TRBV9 and TRBJ2-6; perhaps TRBD1 as D (5 bases). Germline values: CDR1 SGDLS, CDR2 YYNGEE. This CDR3 has 16 amino acids. V dropped 1 base and J dropped 0 bases, with 8 bases sitting between them. The CDR3: CASSVTGHSGANVLTF. The CDR3 region has the DNA TGTGCCAGCAGCGTAACAGGCCACTCTGGGGCCAACGTCCTGACTTTC. The entire variable domain, with the rest obtained from reference TRBV9 and TRBJ2-6, is as follows: DSGVTQTPKHLITATGQRVTLRCSPRSGDLSVYWYQQSLDQGLQFLIQYYNGEERAKGNILERFSAQQFPDLHSELNLSSLELGDSALYFCASSVTGHSGANVLTFGAGSRLTVL.

The chain is built from TRBV9 and TRBJ2-2; 8 positions match TRBD1. CDR1 SGDLS and CDR2 YYNGEE come from the germline V gene. The CDR3 consists of 16 residues. The J segment lost 6 bases and the V segment lost 4 bases, leaving 11 bases of the junction unmatched. CDR3 sequence (DNA): TGTGCCAGCAGCCCCCGGGACCAGGGGGCTGCCGGGGAGCTGTTTTTT. It specifies CASSPRDQGAAGELFF.

The rearrangement joins TRBV19 to TRBJ1-6, with a tentative D call TRBD1 (5 bases). The CDR3 loop spans 13 amino acids. CDR1 and CDR2 from the germline V gene are LNHDA and SQIVND (reference sequence). V shed 8 bases and J shed 7 bases, with 12 bases lying between them. The CDR3 DNA is TGTGCCAGTCGGTGGGACTCAAATTCACCCCTCCACTTT. Translated, it gives CASRWDSNSPLHF.

The chain links TRBV9 to TRBJ2-1, with 11 bases that match TRBD2. This CDR3 spans 15 amino acids. The ends lost 2 bases at V and 5 bases at J; junction bases unmatched: 3. Germline V gene data show CDR1 as SGDLS and CDR2 as YYNGEE. The CDR3 DNA follows: TGTGCCAGCAGCGTCGTGACTAGCGGGAACAATGAGCAGTTCTTC. Its protein is CASSVVTSGNNEQFF. The variable domain in full, completed from reference TRBV9 and TRBJ2-1, reads DSGVTQTPKHLITATGQRVTLRCSPRSGDLSVYWYQQSLDQGLQFLIQYYNGEERAKGNILERFSAQQFPDLHSELNLSSLELGDSALYFCASSVVTSGNNEQFFGPGTRLTVL.

In its sample, this clone was seen a few times. This chain joins TRBV5-4 and TRBJ1-2; D may be TRBD1 (6 bases). CDR3 length: 15 amino acids. Germline CDR1 and CDR2: SGHNT and YYREEE (reference sequence). With 2 bases removed from V and 5 bases from J, the gap between germline ends came to 16 bases. The CDR3 region is CASSLGQSDGYGYTF. As DNA, the CDR3 is TGTGCCAGCAGCTTAGGACAGTCGGACGGGTATGGCTACACCTTC.